These 21 T cell receptor beta chains were sequenced from one sample in a study of blood T cell repertoires in COVID-19. Data came from immunoSEQ multiplex PCR; TCRdb stores just in-frame clones and leaves some out. The sample consists of approximately 92,000 clones, 72% of them appearing once. The sample consisted of peripheral blood. The receptors come from a woman aged 55-70 years in a cohort sampled during active or convalescent COVID-19.

The chain couples TRBV11-3 to TRBJ1-1; TRBD1 is a possible D gene (6 bases). The CDR3 is made up of 14 amino acids. V lost 4 bases and J 1 base, leaving 10 bases between the germline ends. In germline, CDR1 is SGHNT, CDR2 YENEEA. CDR3 region: CASSSGRGNTEAFF. The CDR3 DNA is TGTGCCAGCAGCTCCGGCAGGGGGAACACTGAAGCTTTCTTT.

The gene calls are TRBV28 and TRBJ2-5; 8 bases map to TRBD2. The junction had 11 bases not matched to a gene; V was cut back by 5 bases and J by 3 bases. The V gene's germline CDR1 is MDHEN and CDR2 SYDVKM. CDR3 size: 16 residues. The CDR3 protein is CASSPNRLATKETQYF. CDR3 DNA sequence: TGTGCCAGCAGTCCCAACCGACTAGCGACTAAAGAGACCCAGTACTTC. Using reference TRBV28 and TRBJ2-5 for the parts outside the CDR3, the full variable domain is DVKVTQSSRYLVKRTGEKVFLECVQDMDHENMFWYRQDPGLGLRLIYFSYDVKMKEKGDIPEGYSVSREKKERFSLILESASTNQTSMYLCASSPNRLATKETQYFGPGTRLLVL.

V and J are TRBV5-1 and TRBJ1-3; TRBD1 matches at 9 bases. Germline values: CDR1 SGHRS, CDR2 YFSETQ. The CDR3 length is 14 residues. After removal of 2 bases from V and 4 bases from J, the junction contained 1 base not matched to a gene. In DNA, the CDR3 is TGCGCCAGCAGCTTACAGGGGGCCGGAAACACCATATATTTT. Translated: CASSLQGAGNTIYF.

The genes are TRBV11-2 and TRBJ2-1; 10 bases are a match to TRBD1. Per the germline V gene, CDR1 is SGHAT and CDR2 is FQNNGV. The V gene end was trimmed by 3 bases and the J gene end by 2 bases; junction bases not matched to a gene: 1. This CDR3 has 15 amino acids. CDR3: CASSLDRGTYNEQFF. In nucleotides, the CDR3 is TGTGCCAGCAGCTTGGACAGGGGGACCTACAATGAGCAGTTCTTC.

V and J are TRBV27 and TRBJ2-7, with D unclear. From germline, CDR1 is MNHEY and CDR2 SMNVEV (reference sequence). The CDR3 sequence is 16 residues long. V was pared by 2 bases and J by 0 bases, with 14 bases between. This CDR3 reads CASSLMAEYSSYEQYF. CDR3 coding DNA: TGTGCCAGCAGTTTAATGGCAGAATACAGCTCCTACGAGCAGTACTTC.

The genes are TRBV9 and TRBJ1-6; D is undetermined. Germline assignment: CDR1 SGDLS and CDR2 YYNGEE. The ends were cut back, 4 bases at V and 5 bases at J, with 10 bases in the middle. This CDR3 is 14 amino acids long. The DNA of the CDR3 is TGTGCCAGCAGCTCGCGGAGTCATAATTCACCCCTCCACTTT. It yields the protein CASSSRSHNSPLHF.

This clone was counted a few times. The chain recombines TRBV7-9 with TRBJ1-6; no firm D call. CDR1 is SEHNR and CDR2 is FQNEAQ in the germline V gene (reference sequence). V was trimmed by 9 bases and J by 0 bases, leaving 12 bases between them. The length of the CDR3 is 15 residues. CDR3: CASSTRGSYNSPLHF. In DNA, the CDR3 is TGTGCCAGTTCGACCCGGGGCTCCTATAATTCACCCCTCCACTTT.

This chain connects TRBV6-5 to TRBJ2-1, with a possible D match to TRBD2 (6 bases). CDR1 MNHEY and CDR2 SVGAGI come from the germline V gene. The length of the CDR3 is 13 residues. The V end lost 6 bases, the J end lost 8 bases, and 14 bases lay between the germline ends. The CDR3 protein is CASRYLARDEQFF. The CDR3 nucleotides read TGTGCCAGCAGGTACCTAGCGCGGGATGAGCAGTTCTTC.

CDR3 coding DNA: TGCGCCAGCAGCTTATTTGGGCTACCAGACACAGATACGCAGTATTTT. As protein: CASSLFGLPDTDTQYF. The V call is TRBV5-1, the J call TRBJ2-3; D call uncertain. The CDR3 is 16 amino acids. Trimming removed 2 bases at V and 2 bases at J, with 15 bases between. Germline V lookup: CDR1 SGHRS, CDR2 YFSETQ. Based on the CDR3 plus reference TRBV5-1 and TRBJ2-3, the full variable domain is KAGVTQTPRYLIKTRGQQVTLSCSPISGHRSVSWYQQTPGQGLQFLFEYFSETQRNKGNFPGRFSGRQFSNSRSEMNVSTLELGDSALYLCASSLFGLPDTDTQYFGPGTRLTVL.

The chain carries TRBV5-1 and TRBJ2-2, with 11 bases matching TRBD2. The germline V gene encodes CDR1 SGHRS and CDR2 YFSETQ. V shed 4 bases, J shed 4 bases, and the junction held 9 bases outside the gene matches. The CDR3 consists of 17 residues. This chain's CDR3 is CASSPTVAGGITGELFF. CDR3 DNA sequence: TGCGCCAGCAGCCCGACTGTAGCGGGGGGGATCACCGGGGAGCTGTTTTTT.

In DNA, the CDR3 is TGTGCCAGCAGCCCAAGGTATTCTGCGGGCCAAGAGACCCAGTACTTC. It is translated as CASSPRYSAGQETQYF. The chain joins TRBV7-9 to TRBJ2-5, with D possibly TRBD2 on 5 matching bases. The CDR3 length is 16 residues. The germline V and J ends were trimmed by 5 bases and 1 base, with 17 bases remaining between them. The germline V gene has CDR1 SEHNR and CDR2 FQNEAQ (reference sequence).

This clone was picked up one time. V and J are TRBV7-8 and TRBJ2-7, with a possible D match to TRBD2 (6 bases). The CDR3 is 15 residues long. V was pared by 2 bases and J by 7 bases, with 18 bases between. Per germline, CDR1 SGHVS and CDR2 FQNEAQ. In nucleotides, the CDR3 is TGTGCCAGCAGCTTAAGTGGAGGGGCACGGTGGGAGCAGTACTTC. The encoded protein is CASSLSGGARWEQYF.

The V gene is TRBV27, the J gene TRBJ2-1; 9 bases match TRBD1. The junction had 15 bases not matched to a gene; V was cut back by 2 bases and J by 10 bases. The CDR3 sequence is 17 residues long. Germline-derived CDR1 and CDR2 are MNHEY and SMNVEV (reference sequence). Here the CDR3 DNA reads TGTGCCAGCAGTTTAGACCTCACAGGGGGCAGCACCGAAGAGCAGTTCTTC. It encodes CASSLDLTGGSTEEQFF.

This sequence joins TRBV6-5 and TRBJ2-7, with 8 bases fitting TRBD2. The length of the CDR3 is 15 residues. V lost 6 bases to trimming and J lost 0 bases; unmatched junction nucleotides: 7. CDR1 is MNHEY and CDR2 is SVGAGI in the germline V gene. The CDR3 sequence: CASRRGDTYSYEQYF. The CDR3 nucleotides are TGTGCCAGCAGGCGGGGGGACACCTACTCCTACGAGCAGTACTTC.

V gene TRBV7-6 combines with J gene TRBJ2-3, with 9 bases identical to TRBD1. The CDR3 consists of 18 residues. Germline V gives CDR1 SGHVS, CDR2 FNYEAQ. The junction had 7 bases not matched to a gene; V was cut back by 0 bases and J by 0 bases. In nucleotides, the CDR3 is TGTGCCAGCAGCTTAGCGGTCCGGGACAGGGTTAGCACAGATACGCAGTATTTT. Translated, it gives CASSLAVRDRVSTDTQYF.

The V gene is TRBV28, the J gene TRBJ1-2; tentative D call: TRBD1 (5 bases). V dropped 5 bases and J dropped 4 bases, with 14 bases sitting between them. There are 14 residues in the CDR3. Looked up from germline, CDR1 is MDHEN and CDR2 is SYDVKM. CDR3 in amino acids: CASSTHRSFYGYTF. DNA of the CDR3: TGTGCCAGCAGTACACACAGGAGTTTCTATGGCTACACCTTC.

The chain recombines TRBV5-4 with TRBJ2-3, with TRBD2 matching over 12 bases. Trimming cost V 5 bases and J 5 bases; bases outside gene matches: 3. Germline V gene lookup returns CDR1 SGHNT and CDR2 YYREEE (reference sequence). This CDR3 has 14 amino acids. The CDR3 bases are TGTGCCAGCAGGTGGGGACTAGCGGGAGATACGCAGTATTTT. Protein: CASRWGLAGDTQYF.

This chain uses TRBV6-5 with TRBJ1-1; possibly TRBD1 for D (5 bases). The V end was cut by 4 bases, the J end by 1 base, with 10 bases between. Germline V lookup: CDR1 MNHEY, CDR2 SVGAGI. The CDR3 covers 14 residues. This CDR3 reads CASSSDDRNTEAFF. As DNA, the CDR3 is TGTGCCAGCAGTTCCGACGACAGGAACACTGAAGCTTTCTTT.

This chain uses TRBV5-4 with TRBJ2-5, with 15 bases that match TRBD2. J lost 5 bases, V lost 4 bases, and 9 bases had no gene match. Per the germline V gene, CDR1 is SGHNT and CDR2 is YYREEE (reference sequence). The CDR3 is 17 residues long. The CDR3 spells CASSTRAGLAGGETQYF. The DNA of the CDR3 is TGTGCCAGCAGCACCCGGGCGGGACTAGCGGGGGGTGAGACCCAGTACTTC.

This chain uses TRBV5-4 with TRBJ1-2; 9 bases are a match to TRBD1. This CDR3 region has 14 residues. The ends lost 3 bases at V and 7 bases at J; junction bases unmatched: 7. The V gene's germline CDR1 is SGHNT and CDR2 YYREEE (reference sequence). The CDR3 nucleotides are TGTGCCAGCAGCTCTACAGGGGGCGCGGGTGGCTACACCTTC. Translated: CASSSTGGAGGYTF.

In this sample, this clone turned up a few times. The V gene is TRBV28, the J gene TRBJ2-7, with 9 positions matching TRBD2. V trimming: 7 bases; J trimming: 1 base; junction bases outside the gene matches: 5. The germline CDR1 and CDR2 sequences are MDHEN and SYDVKM. This CDR3 is 14 amino acids long. This chain's CDR3 is CASISGGVSYEQYF. CDR3 nucleotide sequence: TGTGCCAGCATTAGCGGGGGAGTGTCCTACGAGCAGTACTTC.